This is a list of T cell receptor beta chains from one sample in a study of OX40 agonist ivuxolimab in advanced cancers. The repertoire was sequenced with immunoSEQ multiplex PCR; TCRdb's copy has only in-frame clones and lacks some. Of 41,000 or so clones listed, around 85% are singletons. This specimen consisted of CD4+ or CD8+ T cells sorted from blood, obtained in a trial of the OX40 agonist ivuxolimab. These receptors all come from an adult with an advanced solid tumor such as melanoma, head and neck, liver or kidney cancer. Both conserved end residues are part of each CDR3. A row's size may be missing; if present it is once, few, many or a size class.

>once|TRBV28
CASSLYLRGGQPQHF
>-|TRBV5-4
CASSLDRGGSSYNEQFF
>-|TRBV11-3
CASSADGNSGNTIYF
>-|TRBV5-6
CASSRPLNTEAFF
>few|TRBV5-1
CASSLAGGDRHEQYF
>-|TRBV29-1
CSVLTGSEAFF
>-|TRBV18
CASSPPGGRTPSGQYF
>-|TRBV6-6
CASKAGSEKLFF
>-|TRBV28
CASRWRGAGIGTEAFF
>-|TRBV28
CASSLWQGLVYGYTF
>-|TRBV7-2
CASRTGMEYGYTF
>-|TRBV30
CAWNGQETQYF
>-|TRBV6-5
CASSPSANYGYTF
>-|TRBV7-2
CASSSSGASYEQYF
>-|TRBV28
CASNFGGRYEQYF
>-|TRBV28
CASSLATSGRGKFF
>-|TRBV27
CASSTRTSSGANVLTF
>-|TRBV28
CASRYTRLAGGPNEQYF
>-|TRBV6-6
CASITSGTASMEAFF
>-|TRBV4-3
CASSRTGLNTEAFF
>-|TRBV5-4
CASTGLPGQLFF
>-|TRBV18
CASSPGGAPRAQYF
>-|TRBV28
CASRITQGRQYF
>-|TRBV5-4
CASSPGSDFYEQYF
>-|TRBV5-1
CASSLEAGTDTQYF
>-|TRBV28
CASSFTGGLEKLFF
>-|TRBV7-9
CASSLDRSNTGELFF
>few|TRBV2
CASSESADVPDGYTF
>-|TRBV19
CASSDLVRGGGYTF
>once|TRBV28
CASSLSGTSTDTQYF